Shown below are 15 T cell receptor beta chains from a single sample sequenced in a study of read filtering for tumor transcriptome and immune sequencing. Molecular barcoded adaptors covering alpha/delta and beta/gamma chains were used on roughly 400 ng RNA. TCRdb ran MiXCR on the reads and lists one entry per CDR3 protein. This table has 100,000 to 150,000 distinct CDR3 sequences, over 10% appearing once. The specimen was a population of CD138-negative cells sorted from bone marrow. All receptors derive from a donor at least 40 years old with multiple myeloma.

This clonotype came up a few times. The chain has TRBV6-5 and TRBJ2-2; possible D gene TRBD2, 6 bases. Looked up from germline, CDR1 is MNHEY and CDR2 is SVGAGI. The CDR3 consists of 18 residues. The V and J ends lost 2 bases and 3 bases respectively, with 19 bases between them. The DNA of the CDR3 is TGTGCCAGCAGTTACGGGGGACCGGGAGCGGTTTACACCGGGGAGCTGTTTTTT. Protein product: CASSYGGPGAVYTGELFF.

This clonotype occurred many times. The chain joins TRBV7-8 to TRBJ2-2, with D tentatively TRBD2 (5 bases). V was trimmed by 0 bases and J by 7 bases, leaving 12 bases between them. This CDR3 is built from 15 residues. Germline-derived CDR1 and CDR2 are SGHVS and FQNEAQ. Here the CDR3 DNA reads TGTGCCAGCAGCTTAGCCCTTGTCGGAGGCGGGGAGCTGTTTTTT. It encodes CASSLALVGGGELFF. Full variable domain (missing parts from reference TRBV7-8 and TRBJ2-2): GAGVSQSPRYKVAKRGQDVALRCDPISGHVSLFWYQQALGQGPEFLTYFQNEAQLDKSGLPSDRFFAERPEGSVSTLKIQRTQQEDSAVYLCASSLALVGGGELFFGEGSRLTVL.

This chain links TRBV12-3 or TRBV12-4 with TRBJ2-1; 15 bases align to TRBD2. The CDR3 has 16 residues. With V trimmed by 7 bases and J by 9 bases, 10 bases remained unmatched. CDR3 DNA sequence: TGTGCCAGCACCGGGGGACTAGCGGGAGGTAGTAGTGAGCAGTTCTTC. Its translation: CASTGGLAGGSSEQFF.

This clonotype has ten or more counts. The J gene is TRBJ2-7, the V gene TRBV21-1; TRBD2 was called by the table and not checked on the DNA. TRBV21-1 is labeled a pseudogene. The CDR3 runs 15 residues. The CDR3 DNA reads as TGTGCCAGCAGCAAACCGGGACTAGCTTTCTACGAGCAGTACTTC. Translating it yields CASSKPGLAFYEQYF.

This clonotype was counted at least ten times. J is TRBJ2-3 and V is TRBV7-8, with TRBD2 matching 9 bases. The CDR3 is 17 residues long. Trimming at V came to 1 base and at J to 0 bases, leaving 5 bases not matched to a gene. CDR1 and CDR2 (germline): SGHVS, FQNEAQ. This chain's CDR3 is CASSLVYLAGSTDTQYF. In DNA form, the CDR3 reads TGTGCCAGCAGCTTAGTTTATCTAGCGGGAAGCACAGATACGCAGTATTTT. The entire variable domain, with the rest obtained from reference TRBV7-8 and TRBJ2-3, is as follows: GAGVSQSPRYKVAKRGQDVALRCDPISGHVSLFWYQQALGQGPEFLTYFQNEAQLDKSGLPSDRFFAERPEGSVSTLKIQRTQQEDSAVYLCASSLVYLAGSTDTQYFGPGTRLTVL.

This clonotype occurred many times. At one boundary the junction diverges from the germline segment, which might be a read error. The chain links TRBV28 to TRBJ2-4, with no clear D. This CDR3 has 11 amino acids. Germline-derived CDR1 and CDR2 are MDHEN and SYDVKM. CDR3 in DNA: TGTGCCAGCAGTGCCATAAACATTCAGTACTTC. It translates to CASSAINIQYF.

This clonotype came up a few times. A much larger clone differs from this one at a single base, so this may be a read error. The gene calls are TRBV19 and TRBJ1-2, with 7 nucleotides matching TRBD1. CDR1 is LNHDA, CDR2 SQIVND, per germline (reference sequence). The CDR3 covers 13 residues. CDR3 nucleotides: TGTGCCAGTAGTGCCAAGGGGGCGTATGGCTGCACCTTC. Translated: CASSAKGAYGCTF.

This clonotype occurred many times. The V and J genes are TRBV3-1 and TRBJ2-3; D is ambiguous. Germline CDR1 LGHDT, CDR2 YNNKEL (reference sequence). Deletions cut 3 bases from V and 5 bases from J, with 9 bases between. The CDR3 covers 13 residues. CDR3 sequence: CASSHPERDTQYF. The CDR3 DNA is TGTGCCAGCAGCCATCCGGAGCGAGATACGCAGTATTTT.

This clonotype was observed many times. The genes are TRBV19 and TRBJ1-5; tentative D call: TRBD1 (6 bases). Trimming pared 7 bases from V and 5 bases from J, leaving 15 bases between. CDR3 size: 14 residues. Germline V gene lookup returns CDR1 LNHDA and CDR2 SQIVND (reference sequence). As DNA, the CDR3 is TGTGCCAGTACTACAGGGTATGGGGATCAGCCCCAGCATTTT. It is translated as CASTTGYGDQPQHF.

V is TRBV7-9 and J is TRBJ2-7, with 7 positions matching TRBD1. J was trimmed by 5 bases and V by 0 bases; bases with no gene match: 1. Looked up from germline, CDR1 is SEHNR and CDR2 is FQNEAQ (reference sequence). This CDR3 is built from 13 residues. The DNA of the CDR3 is TGTGCCAGCAGCTTAGCCGGGACAGACGAGCAGTACTTC. This encodes CASSLAGTDEQYF.

In its sample, this clonotype was seen many times. This chain connects TRBV18 to TRBJ2-7; TRBD1 agrees at 9 bases. This CDR3 comprises 16 residues. Germline CDR1 is KGHSH and CDR2 is LQKENI. Trimming at V came to 1 base and at J to 2 bases, leaving 6 bases not matched to a gene. CDR3: CASSPQRRTGAYEQYF. The CDR3 nucleotides read TGTGCCAGCTCACCACAGAGACGGACAGGGGCCTACGAGCAGTACTTC.

This chain connects TRBV5-4 to TRBJ2-1; 13 bases fit TRBD2. The CDR3 has 16 amino acids. Germline CDR1 and CDR2: SGHNT and YYREEE (reference sequence). V trimming: 3 bases; J trimming: 5 bases; junction bases outside the gene matches: 5. This CDR3 is CASSSLAGGQNNEQFF. CDR3 sequence (DNA): TGTGCCAGCAGCTCACTAGCGGGAGGGCAAAACAATGAGCAGTTCTTC.

This clonotype occurred many times. The rearrangement links TRBV5-1 to TRBJ2-1, with TRBD2 as a possible D gene (5 bases). The CDR3 length is 15 residues. V dropped 1 base and J dropped 7 bases, with 15 bases sitting between them. From germline, CDR1 is SGHRS and CDR2 YFSETQ. In nucleotides, the CDR3 is TGCGCCAGCAGCTTGCCCCGGGAAATTATGAATGAGCAGTTCTTC. It is translated as CASSLPREIMNEQFF.

This clonotype was recorded at least ten times. V gene TRBV10-2 combines with J gene TRBJ2-5; weak D call: TRBD1 (6 bases). V dropped 5 bases and J dropped 5 bases, with 12 bases sitting between them. Per the germline V gene, CDR1 is WSHSY and CDR2 is SAAADI. This CDR3 spans 13 amino acids. The CDR3 is CASSYRVAETQYF. The CDR3 DNA is TGCGCCAGCAGTTACAGGGTTGCGGAGACCCAGTACTTC.

This clonotype was found many times. In DNA form, the CDR3 reads TGCGCCAGCAGCTTCCTGGGGAGACTCAATGAGCAGTTCTTC. Its translation is CASSFLGRLNEQFF. The gene calls are TRBV4-1 and TRBJ2-1, with D possibly matching TRBD2 (5 bases). The germline gives CDR1 MGHRA, CDR2 YSYEKL. The V end was cut by 5 bases, the J end by 6 bases, with 14 bases between. The CDR3 has 14 residues.